The 11 T cell receptor beta chains below come from one sample, sequenced in a study of shared clonotypes between healthy human individuals. Profiling relied on immunoSEQ multiplex PCR, and the TCRdb table lists in-frame clones only, not all of them. The profile shows about 1.1 million clones, approximately 80% of them singletons. Input material: memory CD4+ T cells from PBMCs. This sample's subset: CD45RA-negative fraction. The receptors were sampled from a man between 18 and 29 years old in good health. Some clones in this sample may be carry-over from other donors' samples.

The chain couples TRBV11-1 to TRBJ2-7, with 7 nucleotides matching TRBD2. This CDR3 is built from 13 residues. With V trimmed by 5 bases and J by 9 bases, 10 bases remained unmatched. Germline assignment: CDR1 SGHAT and CDR2 FQDESV (reference sequence). The CDR3 is CASSLDTPGGQYF. The CDR3 nucleotides read TGTGCCAGCAGCCTTGACACTCCGGGAGGGCAGTACTTC. The entire variable domain, with the rest obtained from reference TRBV11-1 and TRBJ2-7, is as follows: EAEVAQSPRYKITEKSQAVAFWCDPISGHATLYWYRQILGQGPELLVQFQDESVVDDSQLPKDRFSAERLKGVDSTLKIQPAELGDSAMYLCASSLDTPGGQYFGPGTRLTVT.

This clone was found once. The V gene is TRBV7-2, the J gene TRBJ1-5; D might be TRBD1 (6 bases). From germline, CDR1 is SGHTA and CDR2 FQGNSA. The CDR3 is made up of 15 amino acids. V was clipped by 5 bases and J by 0 bases, with 11 bases between them. CDR3 region: CASSQGTDSNQPQHF. CDR3 DNA sequence: TGTGCCAGCAGCCAGGGGACCGATAGCAATCAGCCCCAGCATTTT.

This sequence joins TRBV5-1 and TRBJ2-5, with D maybe TRBD2 (7 bases). The germline V gene encodes CDR1 SGHRS and CDR2 YFSETQ. V lost 4 bases and J lost 2, with 12 bases in between. This CDR3 region has 14 residues. The CDR3 DNA reads as TGCGCCAGCAGCCAGGAGGGGGGGCAAGAGACCCAGTACTTC. Amino acids: CASSQEGGQETQYF.

This rearrangement joins TRBV25-1 to TRBJ2-1; no firm D call. Germline-derived CDR1 and CDR2 are MGHDK and SYGVNS. V was clipped by 1 base and J by 8 bases, with 6 bases between them. This CDR3 is 12 amino acids long. This CDR3 is CASSEFGDEQFF. The CDR3 bases are TGTGCCAGCAGTGAATTTGGTGATGAGCAGTTCTTC.

The chain is built from TRBV4-1 and TRBJ1-2; unclear D gene. Germline V gene lookup returns CDR1 MGHRA and CDR2 YSYEKL. This CDR3 is built from 16 residues. Trimming removed 0 bases at V and 7 bases at J, with 18 bases between. The CDR3 spells CASSQEATTGFPGYTF. CDR3 nucleotides: TGCGCCAGCAGCCAAGAGGCCACGACGGGGTTTCCTGGCTACACCTTC.

J is TRBJ2-7 and V is TRBV10-3; 10 positions match TRBD2. V gave up 10 bases and J gave up 4 bases; unmatched junction bases: 13. The CDR3 sequence is 15 residues long. CDR1 and CDR2 (germline): ENHRY, SYGVKD. The CDR3 loop reads CATGGGAGGPYEQYF. CDR3 nucleotides: TGTGCCACGGGGGGTGGAGCGGGAGGGCCGTACGAGCAGTACTTC.

The chain has TRBV28 and TRBJ1-2; 9 nucleotides align to TRBD1. V lost 6 bases and J lost 5; bases outside the gene matches: 10. Germline V lookup: CDR1 MDHEN, CDR2 SYDVKM. The CDR3 totals 15 residues. CDR3 bases: TGTGCCAGCAGAACCATACAGGGGGCAAGGTATGGCTACACCTTC. Encoded protein: CASRTIQGARYGYTF.

This clone was seen only once. The V call is TRBV6-4, the J call TRBJ2-3, with D perhaps matching TRBD1 (6 bases). Germline V CDR1 and CDR2: MRHNA, SNTAGT. The CDR3 runs 14 residues. V lost 0 bases, J lost 4 bases, and 8 bases lay in between. CDR3 region: CASSDSKGADTQYF. The CDR3 coding sequence is TGTGCCAGCAGTGACTCGAAGGGGGCAGATACGCAGTATTTT.

The rearrangement links TRBV5-1 to TRBJ1-2; 12 positions agree with TRBD1. The V gene end was trimmed by 4 bases and the J gene end by 4 bases; junction bases not matched to a gene: 11. This CDR3 spans 17 amino acids. Germline values: CDR1 SGHRS, CDR2 YFSETQ. The CDR3 region is CASSPRAGTGGFYGYTF. CDR3 bases: TGCGCCAGCAGCCCCCGTGCGGGGACAGGGGGCTTCTATGGCTACACCTTC.

The chain employs TRBV7-6 and TRBJ2-2; 9 nucleotides line up with TRBD1. This CDR3 has 16 residues. V shed 4 bases, J shed 6 bases, and the junction held 9 bases outside the gene matches. Germline CDR1 and CDR2: SGHVS and FNYEAQ. Here the CDR3 DNA reads TGTGCCAGCAGCTCTAGGGGGACAGGGATTCCCGGGGAGCTGTTTTTT. Residues: CASSSRGTGIPGELFF.

The chain uses TRBV5-1 and TRBJ1-5; D gene ambiguous. CDR1 is SGHRS and CDR2 is YFSETQ in the germline V gene. The CDR3 runs to 14 residues. V lost 0 bases and J lost 5, with 9 bases in between. The CDR3 sequence is CASSLGGYDQPQHF. The CDR3 DNA reads TGCGCCAGCAGCTTGGGAGGGTACGATCAGCCCCAGCATTTT.